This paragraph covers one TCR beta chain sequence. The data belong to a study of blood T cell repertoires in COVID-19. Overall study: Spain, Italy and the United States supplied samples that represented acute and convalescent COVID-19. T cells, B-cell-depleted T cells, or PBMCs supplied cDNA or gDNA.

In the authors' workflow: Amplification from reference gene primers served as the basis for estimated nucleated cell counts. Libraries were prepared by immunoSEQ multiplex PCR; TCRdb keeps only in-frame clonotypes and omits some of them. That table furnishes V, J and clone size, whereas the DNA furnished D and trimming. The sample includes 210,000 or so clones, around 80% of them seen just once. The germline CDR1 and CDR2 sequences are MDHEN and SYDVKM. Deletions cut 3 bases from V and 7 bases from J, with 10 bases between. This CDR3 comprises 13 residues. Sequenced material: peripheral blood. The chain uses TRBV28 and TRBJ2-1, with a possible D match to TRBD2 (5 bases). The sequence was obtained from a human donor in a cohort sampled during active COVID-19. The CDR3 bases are TGTGCCAGCAGTTTTGGGTCGGGGAATGAGCAGTTCTTC. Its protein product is CASSFGSGNEQFF.